This paragraph covers one T cell receptor (beta chain) sequence. The data originate from a study of identical twins. MiXCR, run by TCRdb on the 5' RACE reads, gives a single entry per CDR3 protein. The sample contains 200,000 to 250,000 distinct CDR3 sequences, 8% to 11% of which appear only once. Trimming took off 6 bases at V and 3 bases at J, with 21 bases between the two ends. CDR3 length: 15 residues. Germline V lookup: CDR1 SQVTM, CDR2 ANQGSEA. The specimen was memory T cells sorted from blood. V gene TRBV29-1 combines with J gene TRBJ2-7; a possible D gene is TRBD1 (6 bases). This receptor was taken from a man aged 50-59 years in good health. The CDR3, as DNA: TGCAGCGTCGCCAGTCTGGACAGATTTTTCTACGAGCAGTACTTC. Its protein product is CSVASLDRFFYEQYF.